This TCR beta chain was sequenced for a study of patients and donors after allogeneic stem cell transplantation. TCRdb independently ran MiXCR on the RT-PCR reads; one entry per CDR3 protein. The top ten clones hold roughly 6% of a sample with 800,000 to 1,000,000 distinct CDR3 sequences, more than 15% of them seen once. Per germline, CDR1 SGDLS and CDR2 YYNGEE. The CDR3 runs to 15 residues. With V trimmed by 7 bases and J by 5 bases, 8 bases remained unmatched. The clonotype was recovered from a human donor who was either an allogeneic HSCT recipient or a stem cell or donor lymphocyte infusion donor (not recorded which). It is not recorded whose cells these are; they may come from a transplant donor. This sequence joins TRBV9 and TRBJ2-2; 10 bases line up with TRBD2. Sequenced material: blood, either unsorted or a sorted T cell fraction (not recorded which). CDR3 amino acids: CASQREGRRTGELFF. DNA of the CDR3: TGTGCCAGCCAGCGGGAGGGCCGTCGGACCGGGGAGCTGTTTTTT.